The T cell receptor (beta chain) under discussion was sequenced for a study of T-cell reconstitution after alpha-beta-depleted transplantation in children. This clonotype was detected only a few times. Preparation of the TCRbeta library was carried out with unique molecular identifiers. Via MiXCR, TCRdb re-called the PCR reads, giving one row per CDR3 protein. Of around 410,000 distinct CDR3 sequences listed, around 9.9% are singletons. V was trimmed by 0 bases and J by 2 bases, leaving 11 bases between them. There are 15 residues in the CDR3. Germline V gene sequence: CDR1 SGHRS, CDR2 YFSETQ. The TCR comes from a human donor who donated a stem cell graft to a child with acute myeloid leukemia. The chain carries TRBV5-1 and TRBJ2-5, with D perhaps being TRBD1 or TRBD2 (5 bases each). The material was PBMCs from the stem cell graft donor, obtained from the stem cell graft. The CDR3 loop reads CASSLGGTGQETQYF. Here the CDR3 DNA reads TGCGCCAGCAGCTTGGGTGGGACCGGACAAGAGACCCAGTACTTC.